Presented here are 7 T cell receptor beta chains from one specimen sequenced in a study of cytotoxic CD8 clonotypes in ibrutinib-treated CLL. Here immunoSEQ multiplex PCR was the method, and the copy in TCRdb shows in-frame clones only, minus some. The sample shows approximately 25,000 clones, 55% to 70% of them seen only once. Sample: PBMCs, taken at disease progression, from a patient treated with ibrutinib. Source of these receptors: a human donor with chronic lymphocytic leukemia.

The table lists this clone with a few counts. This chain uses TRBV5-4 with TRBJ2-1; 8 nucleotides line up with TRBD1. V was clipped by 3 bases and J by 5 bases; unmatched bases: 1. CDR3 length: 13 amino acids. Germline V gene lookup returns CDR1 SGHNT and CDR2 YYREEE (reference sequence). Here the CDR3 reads CASSSQGDNEQFF. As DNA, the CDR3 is TGTGCCAGCAGCTCACAGGGGGACAATGAGCAGTTCTTC.

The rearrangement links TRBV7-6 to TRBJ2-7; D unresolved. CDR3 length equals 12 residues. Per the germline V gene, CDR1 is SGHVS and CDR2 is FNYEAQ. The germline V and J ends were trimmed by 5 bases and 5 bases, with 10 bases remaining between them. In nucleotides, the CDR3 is TGTGCCAGCAGCCCCTTGGGGAACGAGCAGTACTTC. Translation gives CASSPLGNEQYF.

The CDR3 protein is CASSQEGGGWGSPLHF. The CDR3 DNA follows: TGTGCCAGCAGCCAAGAAGGGGGAGGTTGGGGATCACCCCTCCACTTT. V is TRBV4-2 and J is TRBJ1-6, with D perhaps TRBD1 (6 bases). V shed 0 bases and J shed 10 bases, with 16 bases lying between them. Per germline, CDR1 LGHNA and CDR2 YNFKEQ. This CDR3 has 16 amino acids.

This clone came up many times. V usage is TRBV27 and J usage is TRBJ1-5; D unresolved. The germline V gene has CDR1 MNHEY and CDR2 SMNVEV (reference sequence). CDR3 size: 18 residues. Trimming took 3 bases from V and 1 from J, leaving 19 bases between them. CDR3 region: CASSLRAPGPTSNQPQHF. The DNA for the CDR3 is TGTGCCAGCAGTTTGAGGGCCCCTGGCCCCACAAGCAATCAGCCCCAGCATTTT.

For the CDR3, the DNA is TGTGCCAGCAGAAAAGGGACAGGGGGTACTGAAGCTTTCTTT. This codes for CASRKGTGGTEAFF. The chain has TRBV5-8 and TRBJ1-1, with 11 positions matching TRBD1. V was pared by 5 bases and J by 5 bases, with 5 bases of the junction left unmatched. The CDR3 has 14 amino acids. The germline gives CDR1 SGHTS, CDR2 YDEGEE.

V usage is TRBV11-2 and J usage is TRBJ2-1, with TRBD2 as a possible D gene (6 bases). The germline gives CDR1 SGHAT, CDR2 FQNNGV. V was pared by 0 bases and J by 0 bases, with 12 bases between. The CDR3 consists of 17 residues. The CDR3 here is CASSLDPSVSSYNEQFF. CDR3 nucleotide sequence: TGTGCCAGCAGCTTAGATCCTAGCGTCAGCTCCTACAATGAGCAGTTCTTC.

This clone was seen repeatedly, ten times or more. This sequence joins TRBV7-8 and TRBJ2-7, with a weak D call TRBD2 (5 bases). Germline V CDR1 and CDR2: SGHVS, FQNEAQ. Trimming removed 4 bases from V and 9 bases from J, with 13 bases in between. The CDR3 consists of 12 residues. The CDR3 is CASSSGRDGQYF. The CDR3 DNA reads TGTGCCAGCAGCTCCGGACGGGATGGGCAGTACTTC.